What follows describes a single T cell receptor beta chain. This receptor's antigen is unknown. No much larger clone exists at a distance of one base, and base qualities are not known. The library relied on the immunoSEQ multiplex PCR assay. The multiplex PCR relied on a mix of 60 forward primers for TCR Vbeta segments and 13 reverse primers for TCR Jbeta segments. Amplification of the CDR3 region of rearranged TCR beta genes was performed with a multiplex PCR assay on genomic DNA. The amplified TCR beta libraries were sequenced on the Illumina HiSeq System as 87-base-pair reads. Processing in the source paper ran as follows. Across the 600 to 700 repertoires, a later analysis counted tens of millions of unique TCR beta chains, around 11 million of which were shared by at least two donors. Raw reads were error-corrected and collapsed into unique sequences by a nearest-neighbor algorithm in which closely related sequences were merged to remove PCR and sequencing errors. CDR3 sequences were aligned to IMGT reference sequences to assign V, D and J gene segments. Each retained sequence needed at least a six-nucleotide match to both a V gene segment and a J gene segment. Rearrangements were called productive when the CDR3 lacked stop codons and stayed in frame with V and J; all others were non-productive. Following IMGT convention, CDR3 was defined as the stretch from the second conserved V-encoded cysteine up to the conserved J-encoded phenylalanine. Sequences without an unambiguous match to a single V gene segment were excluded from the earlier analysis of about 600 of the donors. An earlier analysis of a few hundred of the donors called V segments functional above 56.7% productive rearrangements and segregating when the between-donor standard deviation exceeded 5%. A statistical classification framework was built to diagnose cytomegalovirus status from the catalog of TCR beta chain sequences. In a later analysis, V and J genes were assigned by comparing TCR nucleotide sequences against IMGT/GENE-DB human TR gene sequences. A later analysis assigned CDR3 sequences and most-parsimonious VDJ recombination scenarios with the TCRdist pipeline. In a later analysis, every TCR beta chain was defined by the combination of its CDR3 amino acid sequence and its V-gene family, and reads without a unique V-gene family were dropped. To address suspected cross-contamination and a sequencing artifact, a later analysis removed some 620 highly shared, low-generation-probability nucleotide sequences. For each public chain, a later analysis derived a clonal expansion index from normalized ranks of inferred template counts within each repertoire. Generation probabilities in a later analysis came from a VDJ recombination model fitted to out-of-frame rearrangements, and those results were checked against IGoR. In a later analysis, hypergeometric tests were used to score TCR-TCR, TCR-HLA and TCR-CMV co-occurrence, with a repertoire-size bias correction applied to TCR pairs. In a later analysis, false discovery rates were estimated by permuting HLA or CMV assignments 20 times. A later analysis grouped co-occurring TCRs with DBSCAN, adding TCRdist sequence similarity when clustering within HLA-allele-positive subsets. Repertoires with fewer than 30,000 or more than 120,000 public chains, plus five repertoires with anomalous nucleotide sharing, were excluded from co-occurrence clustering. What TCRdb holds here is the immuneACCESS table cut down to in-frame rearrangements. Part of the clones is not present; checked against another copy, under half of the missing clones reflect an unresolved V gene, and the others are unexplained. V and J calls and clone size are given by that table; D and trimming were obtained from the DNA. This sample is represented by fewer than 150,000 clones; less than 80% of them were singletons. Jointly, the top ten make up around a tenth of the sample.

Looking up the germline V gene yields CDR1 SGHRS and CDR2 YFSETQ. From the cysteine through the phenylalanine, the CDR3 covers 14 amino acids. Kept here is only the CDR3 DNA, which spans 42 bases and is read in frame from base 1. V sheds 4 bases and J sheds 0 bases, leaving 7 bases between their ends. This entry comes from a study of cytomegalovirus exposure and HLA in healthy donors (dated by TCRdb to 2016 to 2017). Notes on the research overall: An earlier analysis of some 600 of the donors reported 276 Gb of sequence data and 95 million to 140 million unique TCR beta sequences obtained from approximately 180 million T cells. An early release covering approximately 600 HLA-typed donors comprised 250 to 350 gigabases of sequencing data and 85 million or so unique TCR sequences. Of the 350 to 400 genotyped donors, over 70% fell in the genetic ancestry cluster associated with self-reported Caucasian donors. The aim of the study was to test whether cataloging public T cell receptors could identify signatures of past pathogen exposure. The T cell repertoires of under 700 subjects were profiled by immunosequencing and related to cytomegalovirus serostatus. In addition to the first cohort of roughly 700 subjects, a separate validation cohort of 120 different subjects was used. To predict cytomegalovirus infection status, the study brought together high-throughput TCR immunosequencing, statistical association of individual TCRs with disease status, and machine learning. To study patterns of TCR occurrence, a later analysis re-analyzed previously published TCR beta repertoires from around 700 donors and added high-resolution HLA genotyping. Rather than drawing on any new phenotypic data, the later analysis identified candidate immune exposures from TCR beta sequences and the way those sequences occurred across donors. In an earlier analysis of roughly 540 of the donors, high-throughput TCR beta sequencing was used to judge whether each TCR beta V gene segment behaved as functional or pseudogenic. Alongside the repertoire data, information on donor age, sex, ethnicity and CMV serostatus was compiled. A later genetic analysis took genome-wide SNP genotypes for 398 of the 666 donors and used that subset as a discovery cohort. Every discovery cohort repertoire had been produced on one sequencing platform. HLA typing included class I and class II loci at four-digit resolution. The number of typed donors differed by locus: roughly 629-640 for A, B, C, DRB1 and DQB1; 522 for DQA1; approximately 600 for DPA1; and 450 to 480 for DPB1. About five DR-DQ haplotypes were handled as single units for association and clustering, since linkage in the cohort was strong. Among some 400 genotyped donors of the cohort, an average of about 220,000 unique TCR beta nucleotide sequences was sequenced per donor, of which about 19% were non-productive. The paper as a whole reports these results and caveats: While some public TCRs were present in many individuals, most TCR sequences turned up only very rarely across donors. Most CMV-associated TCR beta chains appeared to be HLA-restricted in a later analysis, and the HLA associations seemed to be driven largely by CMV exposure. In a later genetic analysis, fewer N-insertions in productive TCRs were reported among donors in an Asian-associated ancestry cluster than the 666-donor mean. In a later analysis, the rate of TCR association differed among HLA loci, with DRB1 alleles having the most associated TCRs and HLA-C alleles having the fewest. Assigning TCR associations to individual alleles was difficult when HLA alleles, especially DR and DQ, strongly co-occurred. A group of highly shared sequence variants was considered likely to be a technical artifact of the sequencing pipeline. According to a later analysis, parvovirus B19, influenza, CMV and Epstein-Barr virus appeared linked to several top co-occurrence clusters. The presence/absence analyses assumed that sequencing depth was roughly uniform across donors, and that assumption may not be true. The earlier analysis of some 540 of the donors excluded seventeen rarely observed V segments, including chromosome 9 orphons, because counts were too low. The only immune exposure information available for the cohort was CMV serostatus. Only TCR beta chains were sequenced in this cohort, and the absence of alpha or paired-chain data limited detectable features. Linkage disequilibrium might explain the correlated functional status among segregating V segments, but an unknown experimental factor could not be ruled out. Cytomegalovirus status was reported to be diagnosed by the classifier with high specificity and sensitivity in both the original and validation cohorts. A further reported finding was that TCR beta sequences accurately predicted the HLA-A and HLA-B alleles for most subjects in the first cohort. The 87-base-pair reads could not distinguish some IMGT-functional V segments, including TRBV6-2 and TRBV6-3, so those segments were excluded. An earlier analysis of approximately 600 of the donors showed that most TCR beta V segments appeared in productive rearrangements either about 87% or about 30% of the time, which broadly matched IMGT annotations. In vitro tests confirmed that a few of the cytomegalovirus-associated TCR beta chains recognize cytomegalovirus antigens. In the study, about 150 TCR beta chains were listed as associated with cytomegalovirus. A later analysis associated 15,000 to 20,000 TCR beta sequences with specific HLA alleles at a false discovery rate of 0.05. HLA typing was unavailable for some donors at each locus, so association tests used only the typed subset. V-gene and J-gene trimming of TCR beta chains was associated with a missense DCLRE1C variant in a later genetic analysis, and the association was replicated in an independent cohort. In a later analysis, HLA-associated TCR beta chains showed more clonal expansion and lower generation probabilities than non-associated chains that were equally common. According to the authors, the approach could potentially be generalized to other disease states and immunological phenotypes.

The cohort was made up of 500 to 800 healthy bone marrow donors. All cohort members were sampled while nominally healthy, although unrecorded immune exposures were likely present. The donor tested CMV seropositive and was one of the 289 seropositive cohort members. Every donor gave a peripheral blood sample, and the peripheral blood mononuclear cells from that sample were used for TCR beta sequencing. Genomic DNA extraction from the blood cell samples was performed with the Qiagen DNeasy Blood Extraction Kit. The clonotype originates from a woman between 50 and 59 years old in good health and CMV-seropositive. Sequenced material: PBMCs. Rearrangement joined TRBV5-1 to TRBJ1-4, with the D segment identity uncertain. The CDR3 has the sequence CASSPVPTNEKLFF. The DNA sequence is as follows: TGCGCCAGCAGCCCGGTGCCAACTAATGAAAAACTGTTTTTT.